This T cell receptor beta chain was documented in a study of T cells in Graves' hyperthyroidism and ophthalmopathy. Overall study findings and caveats: Most thyroid clonotypes that were expanded above 0.001 also turned up in blood.

V was clipped by 6 bases and J by 5 bases; unmatched bases: 4. Per the germline V gene, CDR1 is SQVTM and CDR2 is ANQGSEA. The CDR3 sequence is 12 residues long. As for this clonotype: Its antigen is not identified.

With a duration under 2 months, the hyperthyroidism was newly diagnosed in patients aged 18 to 65. RNA transcripts were the template for amplifying TCR beta CDR3 regions. TCR CDR3 regions were first amplified by RT-PCR with HTBI primers. In TCRdb, the multiplex PCR reads were re-called with MiXCR into one record per CDR3 protein. The sample yields around 800,000 distinct CDR3 sequences, 38% seen once. This TCR came from a man aged 18 to 29 with Graves' hyperthyroidism. This rearrangement joins TRBV29-1 to TRBJ2-5; 9 bases match TRBD1. Sample: blood. CDR3 sequence: CSVVTGGETQYF. As DNA, the CDR3 is TGCAGCGTCGTAACAGGGGGCGAGACCCAGTACTTC.